This entry is about one T cell receptor beta chain. This entry belongs to a study of cytomegalovirus exposure and HLA in healthy donors. This CDR3 contains 16 residues. V lost 4 bases and J 2 bases, leaving 18 bases between the germline ends. Looked up from germline, CDR1 is SGDLS and CDR2 is YYNGEE. PCR amplification relied on 60 Vbeta primers (plus 13 Jbeta primers). The method was immunoSEQ multiplex PCR; TCRdb's version includes in-frame clones alone and lacks a portion of them. The sample has under 150,000 clones; about 85% are singletons. The sample taken for sequencing was PBMCs. This clonotype originated in a boy between 5 and 17 years old in good health and CMV-seronegative. The chain carries TRBV9 and TRBJ2-5, with D unclear. Here the CDR3 DNA reads TGTGCCAGCAGCCCACTGCCTTCAATGGTACAAGAGACCCAGTACTTC. It codes for CASSPLPSMVQETQYF.